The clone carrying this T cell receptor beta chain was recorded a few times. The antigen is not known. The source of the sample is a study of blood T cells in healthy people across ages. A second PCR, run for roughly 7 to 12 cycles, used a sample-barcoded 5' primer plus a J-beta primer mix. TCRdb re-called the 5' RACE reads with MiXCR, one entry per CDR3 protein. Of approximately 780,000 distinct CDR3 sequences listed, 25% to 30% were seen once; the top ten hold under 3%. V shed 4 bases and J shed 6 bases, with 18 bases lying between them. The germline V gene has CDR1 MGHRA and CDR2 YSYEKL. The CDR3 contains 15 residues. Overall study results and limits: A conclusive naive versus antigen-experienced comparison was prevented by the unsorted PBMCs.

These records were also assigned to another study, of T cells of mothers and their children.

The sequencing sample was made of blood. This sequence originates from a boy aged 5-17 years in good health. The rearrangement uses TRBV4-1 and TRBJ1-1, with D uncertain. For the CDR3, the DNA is TGCGCCAGCAGCCCAGGACTTCGGATGTTACCTGAAGCTTTCTTT. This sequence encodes CASSPGLRMLPEAFF.